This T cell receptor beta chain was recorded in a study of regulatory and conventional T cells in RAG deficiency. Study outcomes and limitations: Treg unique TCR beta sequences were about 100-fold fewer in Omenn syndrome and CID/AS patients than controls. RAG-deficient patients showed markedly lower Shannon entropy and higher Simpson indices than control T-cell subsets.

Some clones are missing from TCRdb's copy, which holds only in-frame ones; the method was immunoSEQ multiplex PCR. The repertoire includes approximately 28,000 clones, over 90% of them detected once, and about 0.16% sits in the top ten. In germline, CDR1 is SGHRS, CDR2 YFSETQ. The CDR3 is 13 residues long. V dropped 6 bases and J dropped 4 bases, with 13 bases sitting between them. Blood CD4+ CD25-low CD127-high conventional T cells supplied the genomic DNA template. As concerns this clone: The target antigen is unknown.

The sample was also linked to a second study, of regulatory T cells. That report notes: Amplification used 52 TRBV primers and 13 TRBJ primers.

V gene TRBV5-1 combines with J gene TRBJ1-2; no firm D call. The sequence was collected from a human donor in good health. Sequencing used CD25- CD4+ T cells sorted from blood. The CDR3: CASTRQEGYGYTF. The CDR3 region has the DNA TGCGCCAGCACCCGACAAGAGGGCTATGGCTACACCTTC. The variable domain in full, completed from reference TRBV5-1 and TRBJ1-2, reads KAGVTQTPRYLIKTRGQQVTLSCSPISGHRSVSWYQQTPGQGLQFLFEYFSETQRNKGNFPGRFSGRQFSNSRSEMNVSTLELGDSALYLCASTRQEGYGYTFGSGTRLTVV.